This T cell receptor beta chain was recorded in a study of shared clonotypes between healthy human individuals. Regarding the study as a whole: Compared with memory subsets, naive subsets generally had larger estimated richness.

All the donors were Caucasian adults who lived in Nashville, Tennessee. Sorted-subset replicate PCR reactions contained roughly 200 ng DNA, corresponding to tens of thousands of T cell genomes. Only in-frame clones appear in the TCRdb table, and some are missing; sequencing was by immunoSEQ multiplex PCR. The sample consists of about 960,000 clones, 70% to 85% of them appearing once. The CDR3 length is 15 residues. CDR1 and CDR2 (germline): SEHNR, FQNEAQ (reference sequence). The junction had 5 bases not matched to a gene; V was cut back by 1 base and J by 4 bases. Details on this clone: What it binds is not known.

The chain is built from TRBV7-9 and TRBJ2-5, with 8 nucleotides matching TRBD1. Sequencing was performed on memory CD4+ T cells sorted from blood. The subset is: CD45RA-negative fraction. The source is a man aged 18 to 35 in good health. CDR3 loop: CASSLEGDRGETQYF. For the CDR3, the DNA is TGTGCCAGCAGCTTAGAGGGTGACAGGGGAGAGACCCAGTACTTC.